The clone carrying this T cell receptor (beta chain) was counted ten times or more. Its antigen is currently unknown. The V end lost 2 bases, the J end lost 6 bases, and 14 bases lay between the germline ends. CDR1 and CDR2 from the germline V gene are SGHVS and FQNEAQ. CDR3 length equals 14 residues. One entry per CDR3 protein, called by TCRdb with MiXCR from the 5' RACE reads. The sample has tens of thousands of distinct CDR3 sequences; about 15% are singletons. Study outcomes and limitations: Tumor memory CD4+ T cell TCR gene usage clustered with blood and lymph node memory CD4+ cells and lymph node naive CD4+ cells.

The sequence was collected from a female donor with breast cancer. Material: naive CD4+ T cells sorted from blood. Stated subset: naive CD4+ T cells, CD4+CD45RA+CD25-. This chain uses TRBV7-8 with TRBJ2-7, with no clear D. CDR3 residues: CASSLLTSTVEQYF. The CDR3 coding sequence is TGTGCCAGCAGCTTACTTACCAGCACGGTCGAGCAGTACTTC.